This T cell receptor beta chain was obtained from a study of shared clonotypes between healthy human individuals (dated by TCRdb to the early 2020s). For context, the study as a whole: The cohort comprised two women and a few men aged 18 to 49 years. Per donor, three plates each were used for CD4 naive and CD4 memory, two for CD8 naive, and one for CD8 memory. To estimate repertoire size and how much clonotype sharing occurs between individuals, the study deeply sequenced the blood TCR repertoires of five healthy adults. Different laboratories and diverse techniques were used to prepare libraries and sequence TCR repertoires, to increase sequencing depth and limit assay-specific biases. Leukapheresis yielded between about 0.94 and 9 billion PBMCs per donor.

The germline V gene (reference sequence) provides CDR1 SSHAT and CDR2 FNYEAQ. The CDR3 goes from the cysteine to the phenylalanine over 15 residues. CDR3 DNA only is kept here, 45 bases in frame from base 1. The junction carries 13 bases between V and J, which are trimmed by 5 bases and 2 bases respectively. About this clone: No cognate antigen has been identified for it. Within one base of it there is no much larger clone, and no base qualities were kept.

The donors were healthy, HIV-negative adults who had no recently reported acute infections or vaccinations. Every donor was a Caucasian adult residing in Nashville, Tennessee, USA. CD4+ T cells were enriched by magnetic negative selection, after which naive cells were positively selected on CD45RA and the negative fraction was taken as the memory subset. After blood collection by leukapheresis, PBMCs were isolated using Ficoll-Histopaque density gradient centrifugation and then cryopreserved in the vapor phase of liquid nitrogen. Purity and quantity of every magnetically sorted T cell population were checked by analytical flow cytometry. Genomic DNA was isolated from every sorted fraction and measured by UV absorbance on a Nanodrop 2000c. Using the deep immunoSEQ assay, TCR CDR3 regions were amplified from genomic DNA by multiplex PCR. Genomic DNA extracted from each cell subset was distributed evenly over all wells of several immunoSEQ 96-well plates, and each plate served as one replicate. Each replicate PCR for sorted subsets received around 200 ng genomic DNA, equal to about 29,000 T cell genomes. Purified libraries were quantified with a Qubit 3.0 fluorometer, sized on a Bioanalyzer 2100, and re-quantified with the KAPA Library Quantification kit. Each immunoSEQ 96-well plate was sequenced on its own single-read 150-cycle Illumina NextSeq 550 flow cell. Regarding the original processing steps: Because the immunoSEQ output included only junctional sequences and no quality scores, the filtering could not be the same as the filtering used for full-length reads. To assign V/J genes and CDR3, sequences were annotated using PyIR, a Python wrapper for IgBLAST v1.9, with IMGT germline references. Reads with weak V/J assignments (E-value above 1e-6), missing CDR3, stop codons, out-of-frame junctions, or ambiguous translated residues were removed. V3J clonotypes were defined as sequences sharing an identical inferred V gene, J gene, and CDR3 amino acid sequence. The percentage overlap between two repertoires was calculated by dividing the number of shared unique clonotypes by the size of the smaller repertoire. Repertoire richness was assessed with RTK rarefaction, the Chao1 estimator, and Recon v2.1 estimates of unobserved clonotypes. For all TCRbeta clonotypes obtained by the gDNA method from a few donors, generation probabilities were computed with OLGA. Entries here come from immuneACCESS through TCRdb and include only in-frame sequences with V and J called. Some clones fail to appear in such tables; in the studies checked, an unresolved V gene covers under half of the shortfall, and the cause of the remainder is unknown. V and J calls and clone size are given by that table; D and trimming were obtained from the DNA. The sample includes a few million clones, with just under 95% observed a single time. Approximately 0.4% of the sample rests with the top ten.

What the authors observed across the whole study: Higher generation probabilities were observed for clonotypes shared by all four sorted-subset donors than for non-shared clonotypes. When a handful of donors were compared, the shared fraction of clonotypes was around 5% for naive CD4, around 3.5% for naive CD8, about 2.4% for memory CD4, and approximately 0.4% for memory CD8. Based on pairwise subsampling, the degree of clonotype sharing among donors was expected to be affected by sequencing depth. Only blood was sampled, and tissue TCR repertoires likely differ from those in blood. The small number of donors limited the genetic and exposure-history diversity represented. Incomplete sequencing was indicated by rarefaction of sorted-subset datasets, despite the large sequencing depth. Larger estimated clonotype richness was generally found for naive subsets than for memory subsets.

The rearranged chain carries TRBV7-7 and TRBJ1-3; the D segment could be TRBD1, given 6 matching bases. The sample comprised naive CD4+ T cells from PBMCs. The cell subset or site label on this specimen signifies: CD45RA+ positively selected. This clonotype was obtained from a man aged 18-30 years in good health. Some clones in this sample may be carry-over from other donors' samples. At the DNA level, the sequence is TGTGCCAGCAGCGCCTTGGGGGGCCCTGGAAACACCATATATTTT. This yields the protein CASSALGGPGNTIYF.